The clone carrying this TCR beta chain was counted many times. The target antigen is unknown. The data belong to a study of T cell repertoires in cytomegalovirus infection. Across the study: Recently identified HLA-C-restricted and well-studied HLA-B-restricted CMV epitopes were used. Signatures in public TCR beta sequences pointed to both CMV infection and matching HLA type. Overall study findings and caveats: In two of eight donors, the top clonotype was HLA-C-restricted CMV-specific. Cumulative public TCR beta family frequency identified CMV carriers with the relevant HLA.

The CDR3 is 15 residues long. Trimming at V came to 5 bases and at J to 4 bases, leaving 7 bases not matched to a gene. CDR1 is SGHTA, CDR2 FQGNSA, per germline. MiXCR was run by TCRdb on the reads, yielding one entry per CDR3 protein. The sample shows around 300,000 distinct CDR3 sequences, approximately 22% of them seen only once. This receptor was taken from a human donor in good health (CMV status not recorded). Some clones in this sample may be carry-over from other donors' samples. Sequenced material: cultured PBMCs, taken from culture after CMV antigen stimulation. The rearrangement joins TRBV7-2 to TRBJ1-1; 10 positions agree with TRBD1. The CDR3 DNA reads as TGTGCCAGCAGCGTAGACAGGGGGCGAATCACTGAAGCTTTCTTT. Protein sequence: CASSVDRGRITEAFF.